This T cell receptor (beta chain) derives from a study of technical replicates of blood from a handful of donors. Clones were sequenced by immunoSEQ multiplex PCR, and TCRdb holds only the in-frame ones, with some missing. The data contain approximately 51,000 clones, 90% to 95% of them singletons. This CDR3 spans 16 amino acids. Germline lookup yields CDR1 MNHNS and CDR2 SASEGT. V gave up 3 bases and J gave up 3 bases; unmatched junction bases: 9. The chain links TRBV6-1 to TRBJ1-2; 8 nucleotides agree with TRBD1. Sequencing was done on a sample of PBMCs. This TCR was sampled from a human donor in good health. Some clones in this sample may be carry-over from other donors' samples. The CDR3 here is CASSDGPGQEYYGYTF. CDR3 coding DNA: TGTGCCAGCAGTGACGGCCCGGGACAGGAGTACTATGGCTACACCTTC.